This TCR beta chain originates from a study of PD-1 blockade in classical Hodgkin lymphoma. Study background: Every 2 weeks, patients got 3 mg/kg intravenous nivolumab.

Relapses following autologous stem cell transplantation were seen in all patients, with brentuximab vedotin exposure varying. Concerning this clone: Its antigen is not known.

The CDR3 contains 15 residues. Between the trimmed V and J ends, which lost 0 bases and 1 base, there was a span of 9 bases. Germline values: CDR1 SGDLS, CDR2 YYNGEE. Sequenced by immunoSEQ multiplex PCR; TCRdb stores in-frame clones only, minus some. The table records over 5,500 clones, approximately 84% of them present only once. Study results and caveats: Those starting nivolumab under 1 year post-ASCT were excluded.

The input for sequencing was peripheral blood mononuclear cells (PBMCs), taken at baseline. The rearrangement joins TRBV9 to TRBJ2-3; D is unresolved. This TCR came from a human donor with classical Hodgkin lymphoma. CDR3 in amino acids: CASSVGALGTDTQYF. DNA of the CDR3: TGTGCCAGCAGCGTAGGGGCCTTGGGCACAGATACGCAGTATTTT. The variable domain in full, with the rest retrieved from reference TRBV9 and TRBJ2-3, is DSGVTQTPKHLITATGQRVTLRCSPRSGDLSVYWYQQSLDQGLQFLIQYYNGEERAKGNILERFSAQQFPDLHSELNLSSLELGDSALYFCASSVGALGTDTQYFGPGTRLTVL.